This is a list of T cell receptor beta chains from one sample in a study of control samples from healthy donors and cancer patients. Data came from immunoSEQ multiplex PCR; TCRdb stores just in-frame clones and leaves some out. The data show roughly 180,000 clones, over 85% seen once. Sequenced input: blood. The source of these receptors is a woman aged 55-70 years in good health. CDR3s include the opening cysteine and the closing phenylalanine or tryptophan. D genes are given only for firm matches. Clone size is shown for a subset of rows, as once, few, many or a class of expanded clone.

>13|-|-|TRBJ2-2|TRBV6-5
CASSYFIAGELFF
TGTGCCAGCAGTTACTTTATAGCCGGGGAGCTGTTTTTT
>15|-|-|TRBJ1-5|TRBV6-5
CASIDKLYSNQPQHF
TGTGCCAGCATCGACAAATTATATAGCAATCAGCCCCAGCATTTT
>16|-|-|TRBJ1-4|TRBV12-5
CASGSSVVQGNEKLFF
TGTGCTAGTGGTTCTTCAGTTGTACAGGGTAATGAAAAACTGTTTTTT
>14|-|-|TRBJ1-6|TRBV5-4
CASSADTINSPLHF
TGTGCCAGCAGCGCGGACACCATTAATTCACCCCTCCACTTT
>14|TRBD1|-|TRBJ2-5|TRBV18
CASSPEGGLETQYF
TGTGCCAGCTCACCGGAAGGGGGCTTAGAGACCCAGTACTTC
>13|-|-|TRBJ1-2|TRBV12-3/TRBV12-4
CASSRRQVRGYTF
TGTGCCAGCAGCCGTAGACAGGTTAGGGGCTACACCTTC
>17|-|once|TRBJ2-7|TRBV5-6
CASSFRFTGQKSYEQYF
TGTGCCAGCAGCTTCAGGTTTACGGGACAAAAATCCTACGAGCAGTACTTC
>13|-|-|TRBJ2-5|TRBV6-5
CASRRGYQETQYF
TGTGCCAGCAGAAGAGGGTACCAAGAGACCCAGTACTTC
>14|-|-|TRBJ1-2|TRBV7-2
CASSPMTGSVGYTF
TGTGCCAGCAGCCCTATGACAGGTTCGGTTGGCTACACCTTC
>16|-|-|TRBJ1-5|TRBV6-6
CASTHPTGMSNQPQHF
TGTGCCAGCACCCATCCCACGGGGATGAGCAATCAGCCCCAGCATTTT
>15|-|-|TRBJ2-2|TRBV4-1
CASSHAGANTGELFF
TGCGCCAGCAGCCACGCAGGGGCGAACACCGGGGAGCTGTTTTTT
>13|-|once|TRBJ1-6|TRBV7-2
CASSLAEGSPLHF
TGTGCCAGCAGCTTAGCAGAAGGTTCACCCCTCCACTTT
>17|TRBD1|-|TRBJ2-7|TRBV7-8
CASSFLLRDRGSYEQYF
TGTGCCAGCAGCTTTCTTCTCCGAGACAGGGGATCCTACGAGCAGTACTTC
>14|TRBD1|once|TRBJ1-1|TRBV30
CAWSRTGGGTEAFF
TGTGCCTGGAGTCGCACAGGGGGGGGGACTGAAGCTTTCTTT
>15|TRBD2|-|TRBJ2-7|TRBV18
CASSPTLGLEDEQYF
TGTGCCAGCTCACCCACCCTTGGACTAGAGGACGAGCAGTACTTC
>12|-|-|TRBJ1-1|TRBV19
CASSIENTEAFF
TGTGCCAGTAGTATCGAGAACACTGAAGCTTTCTTT
>16|TRBD1|-|TRBJ2-2|TRBV7-2
CASSRRTGSNTGELFF
TGTGCCAGCAGCCGCAGGACAGGTTCGAACACCGGGGAGCTGTTTTTT
>12|-|-|TRBJ1-2|TRBV19
CASSIPRTATHF
TGTGCCAGTAGTATACCACGGACAGCCACGCACTTC
>11|-|-|TRBJ1-1|TRBV6-5
CASSTGTEAFF
TGTGCCAGCAGTACGGGCACTGAAGCTTTCTTT
>16|-|once|TRBJ2-7|TRBV27
CASSPDYRLYSYEQYF
TGTGCCAGCAGTCCGGACTACAGGCTCTACTCCTACGAGCAGTACTTC
>14|TRBD1|-|TRBJ1-2|TRBV6-5
CASSIAGTGYGYTF
TGTGCCAGCAGCATTGCCGGGACAGGCTATGGCTACACCTTC